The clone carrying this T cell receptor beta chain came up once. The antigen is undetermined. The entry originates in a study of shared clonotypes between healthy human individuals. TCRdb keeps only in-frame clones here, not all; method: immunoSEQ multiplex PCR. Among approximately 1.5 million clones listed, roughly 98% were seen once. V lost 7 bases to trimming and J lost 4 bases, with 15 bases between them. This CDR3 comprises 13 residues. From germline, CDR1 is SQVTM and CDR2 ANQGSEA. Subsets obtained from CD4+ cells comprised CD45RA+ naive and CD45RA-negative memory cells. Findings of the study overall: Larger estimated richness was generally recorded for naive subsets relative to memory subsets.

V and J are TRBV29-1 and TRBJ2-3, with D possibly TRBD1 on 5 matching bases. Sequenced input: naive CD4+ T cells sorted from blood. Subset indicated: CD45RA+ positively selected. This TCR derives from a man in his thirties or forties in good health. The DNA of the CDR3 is TGCAGCGCACATCAGGGTCCCCCAGATACGCAGTATTTT. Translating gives CSAHQGPPDTQYF.